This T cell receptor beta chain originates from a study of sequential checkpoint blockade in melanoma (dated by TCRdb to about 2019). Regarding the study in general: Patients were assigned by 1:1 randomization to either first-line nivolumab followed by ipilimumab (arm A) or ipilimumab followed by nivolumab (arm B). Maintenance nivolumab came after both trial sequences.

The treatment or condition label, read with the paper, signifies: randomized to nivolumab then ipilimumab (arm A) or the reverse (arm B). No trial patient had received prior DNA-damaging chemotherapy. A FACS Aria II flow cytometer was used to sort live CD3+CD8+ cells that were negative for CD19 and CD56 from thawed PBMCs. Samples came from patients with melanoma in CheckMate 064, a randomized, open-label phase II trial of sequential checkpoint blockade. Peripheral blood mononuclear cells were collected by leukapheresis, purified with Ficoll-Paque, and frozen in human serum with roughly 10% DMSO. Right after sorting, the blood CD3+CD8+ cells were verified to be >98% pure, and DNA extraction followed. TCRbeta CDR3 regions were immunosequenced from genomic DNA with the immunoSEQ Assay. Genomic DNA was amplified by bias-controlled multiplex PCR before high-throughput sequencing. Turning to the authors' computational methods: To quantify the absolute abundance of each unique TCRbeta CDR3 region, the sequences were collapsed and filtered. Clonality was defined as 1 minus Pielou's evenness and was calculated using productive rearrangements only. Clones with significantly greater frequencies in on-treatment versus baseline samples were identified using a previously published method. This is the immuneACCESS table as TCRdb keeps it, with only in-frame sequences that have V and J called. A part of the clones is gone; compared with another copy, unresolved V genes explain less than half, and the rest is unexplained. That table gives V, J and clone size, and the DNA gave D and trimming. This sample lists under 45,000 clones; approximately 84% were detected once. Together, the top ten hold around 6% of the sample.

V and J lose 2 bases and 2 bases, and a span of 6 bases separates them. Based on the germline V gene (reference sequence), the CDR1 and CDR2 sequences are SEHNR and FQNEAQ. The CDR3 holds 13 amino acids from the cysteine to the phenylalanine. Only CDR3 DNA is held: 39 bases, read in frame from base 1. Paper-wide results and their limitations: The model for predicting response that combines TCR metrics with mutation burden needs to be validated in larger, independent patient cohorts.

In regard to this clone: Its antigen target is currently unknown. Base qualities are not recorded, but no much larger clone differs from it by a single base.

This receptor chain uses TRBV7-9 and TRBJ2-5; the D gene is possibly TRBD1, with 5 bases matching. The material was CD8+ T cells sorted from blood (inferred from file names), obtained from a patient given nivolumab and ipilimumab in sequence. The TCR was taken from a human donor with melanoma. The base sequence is TGTGCCAGCAGCTTACCAGGGCAAGAGACCCAGTACTTC. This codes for CASSLPGQETQYF.